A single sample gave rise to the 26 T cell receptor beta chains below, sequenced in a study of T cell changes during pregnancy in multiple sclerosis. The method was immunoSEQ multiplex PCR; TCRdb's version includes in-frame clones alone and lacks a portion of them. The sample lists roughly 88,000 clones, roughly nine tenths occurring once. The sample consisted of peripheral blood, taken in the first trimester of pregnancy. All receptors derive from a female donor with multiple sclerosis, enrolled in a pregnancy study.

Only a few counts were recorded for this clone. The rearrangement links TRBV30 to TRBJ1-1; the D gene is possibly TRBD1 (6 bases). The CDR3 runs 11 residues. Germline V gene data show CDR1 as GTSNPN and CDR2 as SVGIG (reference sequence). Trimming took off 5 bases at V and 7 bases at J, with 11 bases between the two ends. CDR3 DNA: TGTGCCTGGGCAGGGGAAGATGAAGCTTTCTTT. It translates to CAWAGEDEAFF.

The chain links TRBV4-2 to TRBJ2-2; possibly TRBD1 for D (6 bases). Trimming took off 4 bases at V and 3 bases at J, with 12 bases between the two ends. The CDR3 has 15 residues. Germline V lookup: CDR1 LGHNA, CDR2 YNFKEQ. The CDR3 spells CASSPGDGDTGELFF. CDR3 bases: TGTGCCAGCAGCCCAGGGGATGGGGACACCGGGGAGCTGTTTTTT.

This chain's CDR3 is CASSLGGRSYEQYF. CDR3 in DNA: TGTGCCAGCAGTTTAGGAGGGAGATCCTACGAGCAGTACTTC. The chain couples TRBV28 to TRBJ2-7; D is perhaps TRBD2 (6 bases). V shed 2 bases and J shed 1 base, with 9 bases lying between them. CDR3 size: 14 residues. Per the germline V gene, CDR1 is MDHEN and CDR2 is SYDVKM.

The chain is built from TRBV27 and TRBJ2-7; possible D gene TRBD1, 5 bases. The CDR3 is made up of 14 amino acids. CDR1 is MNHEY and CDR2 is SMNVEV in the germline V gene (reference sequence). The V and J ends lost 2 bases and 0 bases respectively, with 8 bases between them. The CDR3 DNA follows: TGTGCCAGCAGTTTACGGCAGGGCTCCTACGAGCAGTACTTC. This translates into CASSLRQGSYEQYF.

The CDR3 is CSVEQGPGQGNGELFF. DNA for the CDR3: TGCAGCGTTGAACAGGGCCCGGGACAGGGTAATGGGGAGCTGTTTTTT. The rearrangement joins TRBV29-1 to TRBJ2-2; TRBD1 matches 9 bases. This CDR3 comprises 16 residues. V lost 2 bases to trimming and J lost 8 bases; unmatched junction nucleotides: 12. Germline CDR1 is SQVTM and CDR2 is ANQGSEA.

Written as DNA, the CDR3 is TGTGCCAGCTCACCACCGGGACTAGCGGGAGGCAGGGCCGACAATGAGCAGTTCTTC. Its translation: CASSPPGLAGGRADNEQFF. This sequence joins TRBV18 and TRBJ2-1; 15 bases are a match to TRBD2. Unmatched junction bases numbered 8, after V lost 0 bases and J lost 5 bases. The CDR3 is made up of 19 amino acids. From germline, CDR1 is KGHSH and CDR2 LQKENI.

Written as DNA, the CDR3 is TGTGCTAGTGGCGCCGTCCTACACCTAGAGTCCTACGAGCAGTACTTC. Amino acids: CASGAVLHLESYEQYF. The genes are TRBV12-5 and TRBJ2-7; D unresolved. V was pared by 6 bases and J by 1 base, with 19 bases between. CDR3 length equals 16 residues. Germline-derived CDR1 and CDR2 are LGHNT and FRNRAP.

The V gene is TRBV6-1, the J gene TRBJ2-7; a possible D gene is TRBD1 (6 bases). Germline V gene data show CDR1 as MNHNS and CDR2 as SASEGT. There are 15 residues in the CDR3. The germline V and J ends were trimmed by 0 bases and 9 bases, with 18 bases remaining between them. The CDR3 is CASSEAAGEFSRQYF. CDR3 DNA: TGTGCCAGCAGTGAAGCGGCAGGGGAATTTTCTCGGCAGTACTTC.

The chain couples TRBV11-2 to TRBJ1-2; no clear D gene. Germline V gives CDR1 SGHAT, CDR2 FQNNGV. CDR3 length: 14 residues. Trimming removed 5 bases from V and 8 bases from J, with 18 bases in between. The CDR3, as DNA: TGTGCCAGCAGCCGTTCGACACTTGCGTTGGGCTACACCTTC. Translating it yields CASSRSTLALGYTF. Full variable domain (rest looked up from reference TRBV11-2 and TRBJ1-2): EAGVAQSPRYKIIEKRQSVAFWCNPISGHATLYWYQQILGQGPKLLIQFQNNGVVDDSQLPKDRFSAERLKGVDSTLKIQPAKLEDSAVYLCASSRSTLALGYTFGSGTRLTVV.

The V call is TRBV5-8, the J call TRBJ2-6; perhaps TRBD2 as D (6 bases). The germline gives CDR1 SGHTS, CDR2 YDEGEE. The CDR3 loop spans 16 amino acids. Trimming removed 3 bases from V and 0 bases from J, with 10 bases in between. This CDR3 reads CASSYGGYSGANVLTF. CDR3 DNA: TGTGCCAGCAGCTATGGAGGGTACTCTGGGGCCAACGTCCTGACTTTC.

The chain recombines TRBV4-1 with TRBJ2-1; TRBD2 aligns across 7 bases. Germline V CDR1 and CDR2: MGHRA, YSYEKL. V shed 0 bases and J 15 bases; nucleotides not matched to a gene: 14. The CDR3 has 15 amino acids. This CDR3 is CASSQEPLGRDHRFF. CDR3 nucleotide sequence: TGCGCCAGCAGCCAAGAACCTTTAGGGAGGGACCATCGGTTCTTC.

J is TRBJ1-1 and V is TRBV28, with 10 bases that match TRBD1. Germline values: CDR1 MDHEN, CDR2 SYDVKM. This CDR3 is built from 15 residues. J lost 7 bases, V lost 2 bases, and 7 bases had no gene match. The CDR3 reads CASSLDLTGGDEAFF. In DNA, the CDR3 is TGTGCCAGCAGTTTAGACTTGACAGGGGGCGATGAAGCTTTCTTT.

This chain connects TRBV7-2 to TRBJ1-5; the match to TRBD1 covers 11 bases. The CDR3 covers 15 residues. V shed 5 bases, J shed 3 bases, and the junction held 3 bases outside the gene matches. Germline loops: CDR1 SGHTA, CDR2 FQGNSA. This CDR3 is CASSRDRGDNQPQHF. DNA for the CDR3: TGTGCCAGCAGCCGGGACAGGGGGGACAATCAGCCCCAGCATTTT.

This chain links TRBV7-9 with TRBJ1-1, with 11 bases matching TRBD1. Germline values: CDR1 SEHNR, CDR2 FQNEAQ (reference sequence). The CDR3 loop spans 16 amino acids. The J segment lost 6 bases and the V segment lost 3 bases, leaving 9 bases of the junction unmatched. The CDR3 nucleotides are TGTGCCAGCAGCTTCCTTCCGGGACAGGGGGAACCTGAAGCTTTCTTT. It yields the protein CASSFLPGQGEPEAFF.

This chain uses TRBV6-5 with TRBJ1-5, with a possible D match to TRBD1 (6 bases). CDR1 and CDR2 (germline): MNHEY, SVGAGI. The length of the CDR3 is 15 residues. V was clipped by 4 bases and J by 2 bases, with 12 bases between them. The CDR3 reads CASSSLGGGNQPQHF. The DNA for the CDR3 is TGTGCCAGCAGTTCCCTAGGGGGGGGCAATCAGCCCCAGCATTTT.

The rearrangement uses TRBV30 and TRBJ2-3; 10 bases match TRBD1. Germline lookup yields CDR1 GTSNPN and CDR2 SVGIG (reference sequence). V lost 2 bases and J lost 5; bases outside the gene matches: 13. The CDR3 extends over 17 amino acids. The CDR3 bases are TGTGCCTGGAGTCCCGACCCCGGGACAGGGGTTGGAGATACGCAGTATTTT. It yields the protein CAWSPDPGTGVGDTQYF.

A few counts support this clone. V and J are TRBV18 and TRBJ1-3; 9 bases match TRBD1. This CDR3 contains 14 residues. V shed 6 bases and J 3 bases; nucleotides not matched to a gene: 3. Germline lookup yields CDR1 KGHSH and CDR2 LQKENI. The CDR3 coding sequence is TGTGCCAGCTCGGACAGGGGAGATGGAAACACCATATATTTT. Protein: CASSDRGDGNTIYF.

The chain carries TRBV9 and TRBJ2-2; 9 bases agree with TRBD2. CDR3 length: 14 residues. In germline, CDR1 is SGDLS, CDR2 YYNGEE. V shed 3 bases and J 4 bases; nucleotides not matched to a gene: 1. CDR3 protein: CASSGLAVTGELFF. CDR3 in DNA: TGTGCCAGCAGCGGACTAGCGGTCACCGGGGAGCTGTTTTTT.

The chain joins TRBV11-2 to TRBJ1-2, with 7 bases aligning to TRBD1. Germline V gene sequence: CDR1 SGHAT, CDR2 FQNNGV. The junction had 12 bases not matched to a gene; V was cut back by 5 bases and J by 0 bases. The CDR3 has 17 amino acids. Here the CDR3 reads CASSSHEGARANYGYTF. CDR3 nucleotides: TGTGCCAGCAGCAGCCATGAGGGGGCAAGAGCTAACTATGGCTACACCTTC. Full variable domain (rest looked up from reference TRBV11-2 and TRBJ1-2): EAGVAQSPRYKIIEKRQSVAFWCNPISGHATLYWYQQILGQGPKLLIQFQNNGVVDDSQLPKDRFSAERLKGVDSTLKIQPAKLEDSAVYLCASSSHEGARANYGYTFGSGTRLTVV.

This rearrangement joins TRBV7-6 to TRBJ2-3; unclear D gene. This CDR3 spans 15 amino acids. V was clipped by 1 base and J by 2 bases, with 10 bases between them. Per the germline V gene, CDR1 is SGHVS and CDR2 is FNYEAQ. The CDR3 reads CASSLVAATTDTQYF. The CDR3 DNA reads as TGTGCCAGCAGCTTAGTTGCGGCCACCACAGATACGCAGTATTTT. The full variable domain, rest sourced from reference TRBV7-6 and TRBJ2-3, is GAGVSQSPRYKVTKRGQDVALRCDPISGHVSLYWYRQALGQGPEFLTYFNYEAQQDKSGLPNDRFSAERPEGSISTLTIQRTEQRDSAMYRCASSLVAATTDTQYFGPGTRLTVL.

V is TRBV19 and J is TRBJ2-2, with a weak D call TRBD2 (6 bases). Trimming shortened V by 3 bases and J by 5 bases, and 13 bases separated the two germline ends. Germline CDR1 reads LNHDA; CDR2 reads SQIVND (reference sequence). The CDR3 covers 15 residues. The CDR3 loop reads CASSISPGRTGELFF. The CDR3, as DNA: TGTGCCAGTAGTATCTCCCCAGGGAGGACCGGGGAGCTGTTTTTT.

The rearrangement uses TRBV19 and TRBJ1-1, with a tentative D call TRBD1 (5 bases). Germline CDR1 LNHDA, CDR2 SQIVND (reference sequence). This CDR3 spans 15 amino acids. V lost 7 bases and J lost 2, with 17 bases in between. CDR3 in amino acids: CASTVSGGLNTEAFF. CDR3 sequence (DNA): TGTGCCAGTACCGTATCGGGGGGATTAAACACTGAAGCTTTCTTT.

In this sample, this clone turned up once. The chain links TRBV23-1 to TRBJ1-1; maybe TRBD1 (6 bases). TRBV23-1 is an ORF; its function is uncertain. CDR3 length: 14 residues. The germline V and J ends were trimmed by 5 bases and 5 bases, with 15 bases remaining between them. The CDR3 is CASSDPNRGTEAFF. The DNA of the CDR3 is TGCGCCAGCAGTGATCCTAATAGGGGGACTGAAGCTTTCTTT.

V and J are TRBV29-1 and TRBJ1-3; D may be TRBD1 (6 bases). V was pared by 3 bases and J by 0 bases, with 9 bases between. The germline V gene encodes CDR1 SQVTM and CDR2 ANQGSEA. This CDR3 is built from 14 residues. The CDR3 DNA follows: TGCAGCGTTGAGATAGGGGGCTCTGGAAACACCATATATTTT. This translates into CSVEIGGSGNTIYF. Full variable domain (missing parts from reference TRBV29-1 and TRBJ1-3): SAVISQKPSRDICQRGTSLTIQCQVDSQVTMMFWYRQQPGQSLTLIATANQGSEATYESGFVIDKFPISRPNLTFSTLTVSNMSPEDSSIYLCSVEIGGSGNTIYFGEGSWLTVV.

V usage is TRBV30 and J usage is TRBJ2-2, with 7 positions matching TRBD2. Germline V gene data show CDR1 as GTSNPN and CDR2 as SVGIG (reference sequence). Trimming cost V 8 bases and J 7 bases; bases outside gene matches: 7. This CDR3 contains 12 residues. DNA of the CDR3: TGTGCCGGGGGGAGGGAACACGGGGAGCTGTTTTTT. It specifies CAGGREHGELFF.

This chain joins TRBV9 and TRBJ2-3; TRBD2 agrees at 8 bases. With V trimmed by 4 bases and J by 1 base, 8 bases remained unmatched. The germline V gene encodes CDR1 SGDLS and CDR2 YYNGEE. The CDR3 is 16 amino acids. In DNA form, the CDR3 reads TGTGCCAGCAGCCCCATCGGGACTAGAGGCACAGATACGCAGTATTTT. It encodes CASSPIGTRGTDTQYF.